This T cell receptor (beta chain) stems from a study of blood T cell repertoires in COVID-19. Assay used: immunoSEQ multiplex PCR; TCRdb lists only in-frame clones, some missing. Counted here are tens of thousands of clones, approximately 87% occurring once; the ten biggest clones make up approximately 4%. V dropped 3 bases and J dropped 4; count of bases not matched to a gene: 10. The germline CDR1 and CDR2 sequences are SGDLS and YYNGEE. This CDR3 has 16 amino acids. The sequence derives from a human donor in a cohort sampled during active COVID-19. Sequencing was carried out using peripheral blood. The chain is built from TRBV9 and TRBJ1-2; TRBD1 matches at 9 bases. The DNA of the CDR3 is TGTGCCAGCAGCGACACACAGGGGGCGTTGGGCTATGGCTACACCTTC. Amino acid sequence: CASSDTQGALGYGYTF. The full variable domain, rest sourced from reference TRBV9 and TRBJ1-2, is DSGVTQTPKHLITATGQRVTLRCSPRSGDLSVYWYQQSLDQGLQFLIQYYNGEERAKGNILERFSAQQFPDLHSELNLSSLELGDSALYFCASSDTQGALGYGYTFGSGTRLTVV.